This T cell receptor (beta chain) was recovered during a study of PD-1 blockade in mismatch repair-deficient tumors. About the research overall: Patients had approximately 11 mismatch repair-deficient cancer types and were previously treated and progressing. Study-level findings and limits: Tumor-resident clones, often undetectable pretreatment in blood, expanded then contracted after pembrolizumab.

Every patient had mismatch repair deficiency by PCR or immunohistochemistry. Repertoires were generated with immunoSEQ multiplex PCR, while TCRdb's copy carries only in-frame clones and drops some. Altogether about 120,000 clones are present, roughly 80% being singletons, with the ten largest covering about 5.1%. This clone was counted a few times. What it binds is unknown. The sequence came from an adult with mismatch repair-deficient cancer. The specimen comprised peripheral blood, sampled approximately 64 weeks after starting pembrolizumab.

The CDR3 sequence: CASSFFGGNTIYF. CDR3 bases: TGTGCCAGCAGCTTCTTTGGAGGAAACACCATATATTTT. The chain carries TRBV5-4 and TRBJ1-3; D remains unclear. The germline gives CDR1 SGHNT, CDR2 YYREEE (reference sequence). V was clipped by 2 bases and J by 4 bases, with 7 bases between them. The CDR3 length is 13 residues. Full variable domain (missing parts from reference TRBV5-4 and TRBJ1-3): ETGVTQSPTHLIKTRGQQVTLRCSSQSGHNTVSWYQQALGQGPQFIFQYYREEENGRGNFPPRFSGLQFPNYSSELNVNALELDDSALYLCASSFFGGNTIYFGEGSWLTVV.